This entry lists 19 T cell receptor beta chains sequenced from one sample in a study of T cells and copy number aberrations in small-cell lung cancer. TCRdb's table, derived via immunoSEQ multiplex PCR, lists solely in-frame clones and lacks some. Among 7,500 or so clones listed, approximately 80% were seen once. The specimen sequenced was normal tissue next to the tumor. These TCRs come from a woman in her forties or fifties with small cell lung cancer.

The chain recombines TRBV5-4 with TRBJ1-2; D is ambiguous. Germline CDR1 and CDR2: SGHNT and YYREEE (reference sequence). The length of the CDR3 is 14 residues. With 4 bases removed from V and 3 bases from J, the gap between germline ends came to 13 bases. CDR3 protein: CASSEGLNDYGYTF. The CDR3 DNA follows: TGTGCCAGCAGCGAAGGACTGAACGACTATGGCTACACCTTC. The variable domain in full, with the rest retrieved from reference TRBV5-4 and TRBJ1-2, is ETGVTQSPTHLIKTRGQQVTLRCSSQSGHNTVSWYQQALGQGPQFIFQYYREEENGRGNFPPRFSGLQFPNYSSELNVNALELDDSALYLCASSEGLNDYGYTFGSGTRLTVV.

The chain has TRBV5-8 and TRBJ2-2, with 7 bases identical to TRBD1. The germline gives CDR1 SGHTS, CDR2 YDEGEE. V shed 4 bases and J 4 bases; nucleotides not matched to a gene: 10. The CDR3 is made up of 16 amino acids. The CDR3 DNA sequence: TGTGCCAGCAGCCCACGGGACAGAGAAAGCACCGGGGAGCTGTTTTTT. Its protein is CASSPRDRESTGELFF.

The V gene is TRBV19, the J gene TRBJ2-1; a possible D gene is TRBD1 (6 bases). The CDR3 sequence is 16 residues long. Germline-derived CDR1 and CDR2 are LNHDA and SQIVND (reference sequence). V lost 3 bases and J 0 bases, leaving 12 bases between the germline ends. The CDR3 sequence: CASSIGQLTSYNEQFF. CDR3 sequence (DNA): TGTGCCAGTAGTATCGGACAGCTAACCTCCTACAATGAGCAGTTCTTC.

This sequence joins TRBV11-2 and TRBJ2-7; 7 nucleotides line up with TRBD1. Germline V gene lookup returns CDR1 SGHAT and CDR2 FQNNGV. The V segment lost 1 base and the J segment 5 bases; nucleotides outside the gene matches: 5. The CDR3 runs to 14 residues. CDR3 protein: CASSLGRGSDEQYF. Written as DNA, the CDR3 is TGTGCCAGCAGCTTAGGCAGGGGGAGTGACGAGCAGTACTTC.

J is TRBJ2-7 and V is TRBV5-1; 9 bases line up with TRBD2. Germline V gives CDR1 SGHRS, CDR2 YFSETQ. The CDR3 contains 15 residues. V lost 1 base to trimming and J lost 5 bases; unmatched junction nucleotides: 7. CDR3 in DNA: TGCGCCAGCAGCTTGAGGGGCGGGAGGGGCGACGAGCAGTACTTC. Translated: CASSLRGGRGDEQYF.

This clone has just a few counts. The chain is built from TRBV7-2 and TRBJ2-1; 11 bases are a match to TRBD2. V shed 2 bases, J shed 8 bases, and the junction held 8 bases outside the gene matches. This CDR3 comprises 16 residues. Looked up from germline, CDR1 is SGHTA and CDR2 is FQGNSA. The CDR3 DNA sequence: TGTGCCAGCAGCTTAAGACTAGCGGGACTCCCAGATGAGCAGTTCTTC. Protein product: CASSLRLAGLPDEQFF.

The chain carries TRBV5-6 and TRBJ1-2, with TRBD1 as a possible D gene (5 bases). CDR3 length: 13 amino acids. V was pared by 1 base and J by 6 bases, with 10 bases between. Germline CDR1 reads SGHDT; CDR2 reads YYEEEE. CDR3 nucleotide sequence: TGTGCCAGCAGCTTGCGTTGGGACCATGGCTACACCTTC. This encodes CASSLRWDHGYTF.

The chain is built from TRBV9 and TRBJ1-1; no clear D gene. The CDR3 runs to 15 residues. V lost 0 bases and J lost 1, with 10 bases in between. CDR1 and CDR2 from the germline V gene are SGDLS and YYNGEE. CDR3 bases: TGTGCCAGCAGCGTAGTGAGGGCGGGGAACACTGAAGCTTTCTTT. Protein product: CASSVVRAGNTEAFF.

The chain links TRBV6-6 to TRBJ1-5; 9 bases map to TRBD1. CDR3 length equals 16 residues. Losses at the gene ends were 5 bases for V and 6 bases for J; bases not matched to a gene: 11. Per the germline V gene, CDR1 is MNHNY and CDR2 is SVGAGI (reference sequence). The CDR3 nucleotides are TGTGCCAGCAGTGCACCGGACAGGGGTTTGAGTCAGCCCCAGCATTTT. Translated, it gives CASSAPDRGLSQPQHF.

The V call is TRBV2, the J call TRBJ1-2, with TRBD1 as a possible D gene (6 bases). This CDR3 has 11 residues. Trimming shortened V by 5 bases and J by 8 bases, and 9 bases separated the two germline ends. The germline CDR1 and CDR2 sequences are SNHLY and FYNNEI. The DNA of the CDR3 is TGTGCCAGCAGTCCAGGGGAGGGCTACACCTTC. Translating gives CASSPGEGYTF.

DNA for the CDR3: TGTGCCATCAGTGAGCCGCAAGGGACAGGGAATAGAGCTTTCTTT. Amino acids: CAISEPQGTGNRAFF. V and J are TRBV10-3 and TRBJ1-1, with 9 bases matching TRBD1. This CDR3 spans 15 amino acids. V lost 2 bases and J lost 10; bases outside the gene matches: 11. Germline assignment: CDR1 ENHRY and CDR2 SYGVKD.

The chain combines TRBV12-5 with TRBJ1-2, with TRBD1 matching 9 bases. V lost 6 bases and J lost 6; bases outside the gene matches: 5. Per germline, CDR1 LGHNT and CDR2 FRNRAP. The CDR3 length is 13 residues. As DNA, the CDR3 is TGTGCTAGTGGCATAACAGGGGGCAATGGCTACACCTTC. It is translated as CASGITGGNGYTF.

V and J are TRBV6-6 and TRBJ2-3; no reliable D call. The CDR3 contains 14 residues. CDR1 MNHNY and CDR2 SVGAGI come from the germline V gene (reference sequence). V shed 2 bases and J shed 6 bases, with 12 bases lying between them. This CDR3 is CASSYDFLGDTQYF. In DNA, the CDR3 is TGTGCCAGCAGTTACGACTTCCTCGGGGATACGCAGTATTTT.

J is TRBJ2-2 and V is TRBV9, with D unresolved. Trimming stripped 0 bases from V and 0 bases from J, with 9 bases between. This CDR3 has 16 residues. Germline V gene data show CDR1 as SGDLS and CDR2 as YYNGEE. CDR3 sequence reads: CASSVGAQPNTGELFF. CDR3 in DNA: TGTGCCAGCAGCGTAGGCGCTCAGCCGAACACCGGGGAGCTGTTTTTT.

The rearrangement links TRBV14 to TRBJ2-7; D is uncertain. The CDR3 is 15 residues long. V was pared by 0 bases and J by 3 bases, with 12 bases between. The germline V gene has CDR1 SGHDN and CDR2 FVKESK. This chain's CDR3 is CASSQDLLQGYEQYF. The CDR3 DNA follows: TGTGCCAGCAGCCAAGATCTGTTACAAGGCTACGAGCAGTACTTC.

This chain links TRBV29-1 with TRBJ1-2; 7 nucleotides agree with TRBD1. CDR1 and CDR2 from the germline V gene are SQVTM and ANQGSEA. Trimming cost V 7 bases and J 8 bases; bases outside gene matches: 7. The CDR3 has 11 amino acids. This CDR3 is CSGQGGGGYTF. The CDR3 DNA reads as TGCAGCGGCCAGGGGGGCGGAGGCTACACCTTC.

This clone was detected once. The chain has TRBV10-3 and TRBJ2-3; 8 bases match TRBD1. The V and J ends lost 0 bases and 2 bases, in that order; junction bases with no gene match: 4. This CDR3 contains 16 residues. CDR1 is ENHRY, CDR2 SYGVKD, per germline. The CDR3 DNA follows: TGTGCCATCAGTGAGTCGACAGGGGCGAACACAGATACGCAGTATTTT. Its protein product is CAISESTGANTDTQYF.

V usage is TRBV7-9 and J usage is TRBJ2-1; 8 nucleotides align to TRBD2. Germline lookup yields CDR1 SEHNR and CDR2 FQNEAQ (reference sequence). V shed 1 base, J shed 8 bases, and the junction held 7 bases outside the gene matches. The CDR3 contains 15 residues. CDR3 DNA: TGTGCCAGCAGCTTAGGGTCTAGCGGGCCCCATGAGCAGTTCTTC. Translating it yields CASSLGSSGPHEQFF.

On this clone: The same CDR3 arises from other DNA sequences in this sample as well. This chain links TRBV28 with TRBJ1-1; unclear D gene. The V end was cut by 5 bases, the J end by 5 bases, with 12 bases between. Germline V gene sequence: CDR1 MDHEN, CDR2 SYDVKM. CDR3 length: 13 residues. The CDR3 spells CASSPTVDTEAFF. Here the CDR3 DNA reads TGTGCCAGCAGTCCAACAGTGGATACTGAAGCTTTCTTT.